A single T cell receptor (beta chain) is shown here with its context. From 8.5 to 10 ml of fresh peripheral blood, PBMCs were isolated. The data were obtained in a study of T cells in Graves' hyperthyroidism and ophthalmopathy. For the study at large: Specimen type is peripheral blood, collected at initial diagnosis prior to any treatment.

The CDR3 regions of TCR beta were amplified from RNA transcripts. The HTBI primer set drove a first-round RT-PCR of the TCR CDR3. TCRdb used MiXCR to reprocess the multiplex PCR reads, holding one entry per CDR3 protein. The table records hundreds of thousands of distinct CDR3 sequences, about 15% of them present only once. The sequence derives from a woman aged 30 to 39 with Graves' hyperthyroidism. The material sequenced was blood.

The CDR3 nucleotides read TGTGCCAGCAGCTTAGCGATGATGAGGTCAGGGTCACCCTACGAGCAGTACTTC. Residues: CASSLAMMRSGSPYEQYF. The chain carries TRBV7-2 and TRBJ2-7, with a tentative D call TRBD1 (5 bases). The CDR3 sequence is 18 residues long. Trimming cost V 0 bases and J 2 bases, with 20 bases left between them. Germline CDR1 is SGHTA and CDR2 is FQGNSA.